These T cell receptor beta chains were read from a single sample in a study of cytomegalovirus exposure and HLA in healthy donors. Sequenced by immunoSEQ multiplex PCR; TCRdb stores in-frame clones only, minus some. The sample lists over 150,000 clones, 85% occurring once. Sequenced sample: PBMCs. The receptors originated from a man younger than 35 in good health and CMV-seropositive. CDR3s include the opening cysteine and the closing phenylalanine or tryptophan. The D gene is left open where the match is weak. Clone size is given for some rows only: seen once, a few or many times, or a class if the clone is expanded.

abundance	v_gene	j_gene	d_gene	CDR3aa	CDR3nt
NA	TRBV6-1	TRBJ2-2	NA	CASRYTGELFF	TGTGCCAGCCGGTACACCGGGGAGCTGTTTTTT
NA	TRBV5-6	TRBJ2-3	TRBD2	CASSLEVAGGTDTQYF	TGTGCCAGCAGCTTGGAGGTGGCGGGGGGGACAGATACGCAGTATTTT
NA	TRBV18	TRBJ1-4	NA	CASSPPSGSEKLFF	TGTGCCAGCTCCCCTCCCTCAGGGTCGGAAAAACTGTTTTTT
NA	TRBV27	TRBJ2-2	NA	CASSLVAPTGELFF	TGTGCCAGCAGTTTAGTAGCCCCCACCGGGGAGCTGTTTTTT
NA	TRBV28	TRBJ1-5	NA	CASSLGHNQPQHF	TGTGCCAGCAGTTTGGGGCACAATCAGCCCCAGCATTTT
NA	TRBV4-1	TRBJ2-1	TRBD2	CASSLLHRGAYNEQFF	TGCGCCAGCAGCCTTTTGCACCGGGGGGCCTACAATGAGCAGTTCTTC
NA	TRBV13	TRBJ2-3	TRBD1	CASSLSTGQGSDTQYF	TGTGCCAGCAGCTTAAGTACGGGACAGGGGTCAGATACGCAGTATTTT
NA	TRBV27	TRBJ2-2	TRBD2	CASSLIQSGSYTGELFF	TGTGCCAGCAGTTTAATCCAGAGCGGGAGTTACACCGGGGAGCTGTTTTTT
NA	TRBV11-2	TRBJ1-4	NA	CASSTTGATNEKLFF	TGTGCCAGCAGCACCACAGGTGCAACTAATGAAAAACTGTTTTTT
NA	TRBV7-2	TRBJ2-7	NA	CASSLGPGSTYEQYF	TGTGCCAGCAGCTTAGGGCCGGGGTCGACCTACGAGCAGTACTTC
NA	TRBV4-2	TRBJ1-4	NA	CASSQPQGPGDEKLFF	TGTGCCAGCAGCCAACCCCAGGGCCCGGGGGATGAAAAACTGTTTTTT
NA	TRBV9	TRBJ2-3	NA	CASSDLRTPLDF	TGTGCCAGCAGCGACCTCCGGACTCCTTTGGATTTT
NA	TRBV5-1	TRBJ2-7	NA	CASSFYSPGPYEQYF	TGCGCCAGCAGCTTTTACAGCCCTGGGCCCTACGAGCAGTACTTC
once	TRBV6-1	TRBJ2-5	TRBD1	CASSDTGAQETQYF	TGTGCCAGCAGTGATACAGGGGCCCAAGAGACCCAGTACTTC
NA	TRBV29-1	TRBJ2-3	TRBD2	CSVVGGATDTQYF	TGCAGCGTTGTCGGGGGGGCCACAGATACGCAGTATTTT
NA	TRBV4-1	TRBJ1-1	TRBD1	CASSQDPAGGSGTEAFF	TGCGCCAGCAGCCAAGATCCAGCAGGGGGCTCGGGGACTGAAGCTTTCTTT
NA	TRBV4-1	TRBJ1-4	NA	CASSRTGPTGEKLFF	TGCGCCAGCAGCAGGACGGGCCCCACAGGCGAAAAACTGTTTTTT
NA	TRBV10-2	TRBJ1-4	NA	CASSEGGLREKLFF	TGCGCCAGCAGTGAGGGGGGCCTTCGGGAAAAACTGTTTTTT
NA	TRBV28	TRBJ2-2	NA	CASSGLTNTGELFF	TGTGCCAGCAGTGGCTTAACCAACACCGGGGAGCTGTTTTTT
once	TRBV14	TRBJ2-5	TRBD1	CASSRVDRGQNQETQYF	TGTGCCAGCAGCCGAGTAGACAGGGGGCAAAACCAAGAGACCCAGTACTTC
NA	TRBV5-1	TRBJ2-7	TRBD1	CASSRQGSYEQYF	TGCGCCAGCAGTCGACAGGGGTCCTACGAGCAGTACTTC
NA	TRBV6-6	TRBJ1-1	NA	CASSYSVARNTEAFF	TGTGCCAGCAGTTACTCTGTTGCCAGGAACACTGAAGCTTTCTTT
NA	TRBV6-1	TRBJ1-1	TRBD1	CASSEPQQGAFF	TGTGCCAGCAGTGAACCTCAACAGGGGGCTTTCTTT
NA	TRBV7-2	TRBJ2-7	TRBD2	CASSLGASGEQYF	TGTGCCAGCAGCTTAGGGGCTAGCGGTGAGCAGTACTTC
few	TRBV6-1	TRBJ2-3	TRBD2	CASSEAAGGADTQYF	TGTGCCAGCAGTGAAGCAGCGGGGGGCGCAGATACGCAGTATTTT
few	TRBV28	TRBJ2-4	TRBD1	CATTDRGNIQYF	TGTGCCACCACTGACAGGGGAAACATTCAGTACTTC
NA	TRBV6-1	TRBJ2-5	NA	CASSGSPRETQYF	TGTGCCAGCAGTGGGTCTCCTAGAGAGACCCAGTACTTC
NA	TRBV5-1	TRBJ2-6	NA	CASSPLSGANVLTF	TGCGCCAGCAGCCCCCTCTCTGGGGCCAACGTCCTGACTTTC
NA	TRBV2	TRBJ2-7	NA	CASGRGSYEQYF	TGTGCCAGTGGACGGGGCTCCTACGAGCAGTACTTC
NA	TRBV6-5	TRBJ1-1	NA	CASTEELYGDTEAFF	TGTGCCAGCACGGAGGAACTCTACGGGGACACTGAAGCTTTCTTT
NA	TRBV6-1	TRBJ2-3	TRBD1	CASPRDRVLGTQYF	TGTGCCAGCCCGCGGGACAGGGTTTTAGGTACGCAGTATTTT
few	TRBV9	TRBJ2-1	TRBD2	CASSHGLAGVDNEQFF	TGTGCCAGCAGCCACGGACTAGCGGGGGTAGACAATGAGCAGTTCTTC
NA	TRBV4-1	TRBJ2-7	TRBD1	CASSQKDRPYEQYF	TGCGCCAGCAGCCAAAAGGACAGGCCCTACGAGCAGTACTTC
NA	TRBV29-1	TRBJ1-2	TRBD1	CSHRDREHNYGYTF	TGCAGCCACAGGGACAGGGAGCATAACTATGGCTACACCTTC
NA	TRBV5-8	TRBJ2-2	TRBD2	CASSFSGGSTGELFF	TGTGCCAGCAGCTTTAGCGGGGGGTCCACCGGGGAGCTGTTTTTT
NA	TRBV10-1	TRBJ2-2	NA	CASSGVTGNTGELFF	TGCGCCAGCAGTGGGGTTACAGGGAACACCGGGGAGCTGTTTTTT
few	TRBV7-3	TRBJ1-5	NA	CASSFGGQPQHF	TGTGCCAGCAGCTTCGGAGGTCAGCCCCAGCATTTT
once	TRBV5-1	TRBJ1-1	NA	CASSHRGHDTEAFF	TGCGCCAGCAGCCACCGAGGACATGACACTGAAGCTTTCTTT
NA	TRBV2	TRBJ1-1	TRBD1	CASTTGGRGRGEAFF	TGTGCCAGCACTACAGGAGGCAGGGGGCGAGGTGAAGCTTTCTTT
NA	TRBV27	TRBJ1-1	NA	CASSLSRNTEAFF	TGTGCCAGCAGTTTATCGCGGAACACTGAAGCTTTCTTT
NA	TRBV30	TRBJ1-4	TRBD1	CAWSSPSDRPNEKLFF	TGTGCCTGGAGTTCCCCATCGGACAGGCCTAATGAAAAACTGTTTTTT
NA	TRBV10-2	TRBJ2-5	TRBD1	CASRGQRETQYF	TGCGCCAGCAGGGGACAGAGGGAGACCCAGTACTTC
NA	TRBV19	TRBJ2-1	TRBD1	CASRQTGGSYNEQFF	TGTGCCAGTAGACAAACAGGGGGCTCCTACAATGAGCAGTTCTTC
NA	TRBV30	TRBJ2-1	NA	CAWTQYNEQFF	TGTGCCTGGACACAGTACAATGAGCAGTTCTTC
NA	TRBV27	TRBJ1-1	TRBD1	CASRGQMNTEAFF	TGTGCCAGCAGGGGACAGATGAACACTGAAGCTTTCTTT
NA	TRBV7-8	TRBJ2-5	TRBD2	CASSSPGGVGETQYF	TGTGCCAGCAGCTCCCCCGGGGGGGTTGGAGAGACCCAGTACTTC
NA	TRBV7-8	TRBJ1-2	NA	CASSPPGGVYGYTF	TGTGCCAGCAGCCCCCCGGGGGGGGTTTATGGCTACACCTTC
NA	TRBV7-2	TRBJ2-2	NA	CASSSLGVPNTGELFF	TGTGCCAGCAGCTCCCTCGGGGTCCCGAACACCGGGGAGCTGTTTTTT
NA	TRBV5-1	TRBJ1-6	NA	CASSLAWDNNSPLHF	TGCGCCAGCAGCTTGGCCTGGGACAATAATTCACCCCTCCACTTT
NA	TRBV6-6	TRBJ2-2	NA	CASSYSVRTGELFF	TGTGCCAGCAGTTACTCCGTCCGCACCGGGGAGCTGTTTTTT
NA	TRBV7-2	TRBJ1-1	TRBD1	CASSSRQGFGTEAFF	TGTGCCAGCAGCTCAAGACAGGGATTCGGCACTGAAGCTTTCTTT
NA	TRBV18	TRBJ2-5	TRBD2	CASSPSPRGGTQETQYF	TGTGCCAGCTCACCATCCCCCCGGGGGGGGACCCAAGAGACCCAGTACTTC
NA	TRBV5-1	TRBJ1-1	NA	CASSFGTEAFF	TGCGCCAGCAGCTTCGGCACTGAAGCTTTCTTT